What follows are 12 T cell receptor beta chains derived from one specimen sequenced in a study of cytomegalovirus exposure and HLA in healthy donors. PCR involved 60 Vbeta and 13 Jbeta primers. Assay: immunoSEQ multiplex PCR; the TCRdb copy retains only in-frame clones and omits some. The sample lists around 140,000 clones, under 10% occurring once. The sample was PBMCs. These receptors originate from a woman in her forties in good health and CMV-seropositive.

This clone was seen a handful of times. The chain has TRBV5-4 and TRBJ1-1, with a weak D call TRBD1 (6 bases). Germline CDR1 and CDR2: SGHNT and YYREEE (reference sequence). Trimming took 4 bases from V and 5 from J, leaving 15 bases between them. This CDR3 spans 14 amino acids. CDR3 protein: CASSGRGVRTEAFF. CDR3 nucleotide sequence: TGTGCCAGCAGCGGGAGGGGGGTAAGGACTGAAGCTTTCTTT.

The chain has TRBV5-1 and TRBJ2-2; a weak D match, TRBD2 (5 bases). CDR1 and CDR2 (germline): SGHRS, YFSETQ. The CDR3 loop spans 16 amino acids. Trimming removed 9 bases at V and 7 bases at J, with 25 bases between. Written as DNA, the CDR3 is TGCGCCACCAAAGAGGGTGGAACGAGACCCAGCGGGGAGCTGTTTTTT. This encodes CATKEGGTRPSGELFF.

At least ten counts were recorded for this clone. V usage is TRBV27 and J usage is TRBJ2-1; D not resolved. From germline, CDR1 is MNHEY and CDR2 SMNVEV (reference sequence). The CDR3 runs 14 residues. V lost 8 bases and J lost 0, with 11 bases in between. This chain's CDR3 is CASWRLSSYNEQFF. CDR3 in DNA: TGTGCCAGCTGGAGACTGAGCTCCTACAATGAGCAGTTCTTC.

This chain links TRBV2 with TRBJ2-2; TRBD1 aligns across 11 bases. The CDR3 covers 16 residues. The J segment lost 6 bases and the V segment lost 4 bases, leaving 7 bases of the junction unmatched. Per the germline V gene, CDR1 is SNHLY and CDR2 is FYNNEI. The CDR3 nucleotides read TGTGCCAGCAGTGCGGGACAGGGGGTTGTCGCCGGGGAGCTGTTTTTT. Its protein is CASSAGQGVVAGELFF. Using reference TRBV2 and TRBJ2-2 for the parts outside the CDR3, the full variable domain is EPEVTQTPSHQVTQMGQEVILRCVPISNHLYFYWYRQILGQKVEFLVSFYNNEISEKSEIFDDQFSVERPDGSNFTLKIRSTKLEDSAMYFCASSAGQGVVAGELFFGEGSRLTVL.

The CDR3 nucleotides read TGTGCCAGCAGCCAGCAGGGCCCAGATACGCAGTATTTT. Translation: CASSQQGPDTQYF. This chain links TRBV5-4 with TRBJ2-3, with D possibly being TRBD1 (5 bases). With 4 bases removed from V and 4 bases from J, the gap between germline ends came to 10 bases. CDR1 is SGHNT, CDR2 YYREEE, per germline (reference sequence). There are 13 residues in the CDR3.

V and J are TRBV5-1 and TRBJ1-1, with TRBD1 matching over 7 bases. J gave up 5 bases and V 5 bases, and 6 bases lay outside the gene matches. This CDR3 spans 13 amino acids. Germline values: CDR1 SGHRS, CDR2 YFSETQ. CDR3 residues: CASRKTGKTEAFF. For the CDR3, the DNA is TGCGCCAGCAGGAAGACAGGGAAAACTGAAGCTTTCTTT.

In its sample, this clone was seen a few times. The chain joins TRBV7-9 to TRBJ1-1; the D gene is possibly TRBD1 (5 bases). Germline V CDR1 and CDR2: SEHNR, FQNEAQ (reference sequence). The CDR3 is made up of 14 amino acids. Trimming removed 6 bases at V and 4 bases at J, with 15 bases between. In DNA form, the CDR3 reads TGTGCCAGCAGACCGGGGACGGGAGTCACTGAAGCTTTCTTT. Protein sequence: CASRPGTGVTEAFF.

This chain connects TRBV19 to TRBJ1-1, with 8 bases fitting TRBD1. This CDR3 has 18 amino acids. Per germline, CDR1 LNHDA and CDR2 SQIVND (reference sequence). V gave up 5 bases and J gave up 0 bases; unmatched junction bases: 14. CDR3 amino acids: CASSPRLGTGNMNTEAFF. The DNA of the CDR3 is TGTGCCAGTAGTCCCAGACTAGGGACAGGAAACATGAACACTGAAGCTTTCTTT.

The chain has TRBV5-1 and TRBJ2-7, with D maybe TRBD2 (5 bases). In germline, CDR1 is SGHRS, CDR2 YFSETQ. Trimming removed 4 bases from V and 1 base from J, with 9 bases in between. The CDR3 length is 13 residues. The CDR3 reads CASSGSGSYEQYF. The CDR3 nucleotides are TGCGCCAGCAGCGGGAGCGGTTCCTACGAGCAGTACTTC.

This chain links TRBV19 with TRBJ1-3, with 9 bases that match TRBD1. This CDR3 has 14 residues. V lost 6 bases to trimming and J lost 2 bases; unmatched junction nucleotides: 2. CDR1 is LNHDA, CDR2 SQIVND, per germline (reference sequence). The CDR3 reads CASRDRGPGNTIYF. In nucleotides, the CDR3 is TGTGCCAGTAGGGACAGGGGTCCTGGAAACACCATATATTTT.

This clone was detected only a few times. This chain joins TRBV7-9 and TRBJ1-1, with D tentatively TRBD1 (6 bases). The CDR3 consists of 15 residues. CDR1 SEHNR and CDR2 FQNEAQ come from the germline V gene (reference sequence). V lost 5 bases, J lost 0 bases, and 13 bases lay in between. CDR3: CASSPGQIVNTEAFF. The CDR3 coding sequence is TGTGCCAGCAGCCCGGGACAAATAGTGAACACTGAAGCTTTCTTT.

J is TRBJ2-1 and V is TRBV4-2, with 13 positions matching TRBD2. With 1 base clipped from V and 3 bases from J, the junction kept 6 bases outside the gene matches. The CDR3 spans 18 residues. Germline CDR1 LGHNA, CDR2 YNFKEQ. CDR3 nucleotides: TGTGCCAGCAGCCAAGCACTAGCGGGGGGGATTATCTACAATGAGCAGTTCTTC. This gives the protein CASSQALAGGIIYNEQFF.